This T cell receptor beta chain came from a study of T cell changes during pregnancy in multiple sclerosis. Using immunoSEQ multiplex PCR, the repertoire was profiled, and TCRdb retains in-frame clones only, with some absent. This sample has about 23,000 clones, with 85% to 90% found just once. V was pared by 4 bases and J by 5 bases, with 9 bases between. The V gene's germline CDR1 is MRHNA and CDR2 SNTAGT. The CDR3 is made up of 13 amino acids. Sequences were derived from CD8+ T cells from peripheral blood mononuclear cells, sampled before pregnancy. This TCR derives from a female donor with multiple sclerosis, enrolled in a pregnancy study. This sequence joins TRBV6-4 and TRBJ2-1; D possibly corresponds to TRBD2 (6 bases). CDR3 coding DNA: TGTGCCAGCAGTGGGGACTCGAACAATGAGCAGTTCTTC. It translates to CASSGDSNNEQFF.